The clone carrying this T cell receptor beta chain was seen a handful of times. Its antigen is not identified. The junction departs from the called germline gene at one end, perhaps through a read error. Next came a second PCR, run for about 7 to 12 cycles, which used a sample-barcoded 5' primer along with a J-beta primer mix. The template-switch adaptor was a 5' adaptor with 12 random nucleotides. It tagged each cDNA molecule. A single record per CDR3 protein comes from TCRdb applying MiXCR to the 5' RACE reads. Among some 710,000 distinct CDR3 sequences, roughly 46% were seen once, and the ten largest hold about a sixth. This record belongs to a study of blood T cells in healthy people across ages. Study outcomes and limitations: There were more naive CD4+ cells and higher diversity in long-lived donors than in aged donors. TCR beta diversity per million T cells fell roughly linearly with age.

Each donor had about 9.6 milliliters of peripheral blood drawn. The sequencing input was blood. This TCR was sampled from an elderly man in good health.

The chain's CDR3 is CASREGGERFF. The CDR3 DNA sequence: TGTGCCAGCAGGGAGGGAGGTGAGCGGTTCTTC. The chain carries TRBV2 and TRBJ2-1; the D gene is possibly TRBD2 (6 bases). The germline V gene has CDR1 SNHLY and CDR2 FYNNEI. CDR3 length: 11 residues.